This T cell receptor beta chain was recovered during a study of blood T cell repertoires in COVID-19. The CDR3 length is 15 residues. V gave up 7 bases and J gave up 2 bases, with 14 bases separating them. Per germline, CDR1 MNHEY and CDR2 SMNVEV (reference sequence). Assay used: immunoSEQ multiplex PCR; TCRdb lists only in-frame clones, some missing. This sample has 97,000 or so clones, with over 65% found just once. The rearrangement links TRBV27 to TRBJ1-4; maybe TRBD1 (5 bases). The TCR was taken from a human donor in a cohort sampled during active COVID-19. The sample was peripheral blood. The CDR3 loop is CASTARGVTNEKLFF. The DNA of the CDR3 is TGTGCCAGCACCGCCCGGGGGGTTACTAATGAAAAACTGTTTTTT.